Reported below is one TCR beta chain. What it binds is not known. These data originate in a study of OX40 agonist ivuxolimab in advanced cancers. Study overall: Every patient in dose escalation had hepatocellular carcinoma, melanoma, renal cell or head and neck cancer.

Assay used: immunoSEQ multiplex PCR; TCRdb lists only in-frame clones, some missing. The sample includes 70,000 or so clones, 80% of them seen just once. The CDR3 consists of 17 residues. The germline V gene has CDR1 WNHNN and CDR2 SYGVQD (reference sequence). Trimming left V 2 bases short and J 5 bases short, with 21 bases between. Whole-study results and caveats: At 0.1 to 3.0 mg/kg, CD4+ and CD8+ blood T cells expanded clonally by week 6.

This receptor was obtained from an adult with an advanced solid tumor such as melanoma, head and neck, liver or kidney cancer. Sequenced here: CD4+ or CD8+ T cells sorted from blood, sampled in a trial of the OX40 agonist ivuxolimab. The rearrangement links TRBV10-1 to TRBJ1-1, with D perhaps matching TRBD1 (5 bases). The CDR3 bases are TGCGCCAGCAGTGAGAGATTGGGGGGAGGCAGGAGAACTGAAGCTTTCTTT. This codes for CASSERLGGGRRTEAFF.